This T cell receptor (beta chain) came from a study of T-cell memory formation after mild COVID-19. After removal of 1 base from V and 2 bases from J, the junction contained 8 bases not matched to a gene. The germline gives CDR1 SGHTA, CDR2 FQGNSA. The CDR3 runs to 19 residues. Libraries for TCRalpha and TCRbeta carried sample barcodes and unique molecular identifiers via 5'RACE. TCRdb passed the 5' RACE reads through MiXCR, listing each CDR3 protein once. The table has around 220,000 distinct CDR3 sequences, about 17% seen once; the top ten hold about 4%. Material for sequencing was PBMCs or a T cell subset sorted from them (not recorded which). The origin of this receptor is a man aged 18-30 years who had mild COVID-19 (a few samples of this study predate the infection). Cell type and time point are not known. This chain links TRBV7-2 with TRBJ2-3, with 14 bases lining up with TRBD2. The CDR3 sequence: CASSLGLAGGPRFTDTQYF. CDR3 in DNA: TGTGCCAGCAGCTTAGGACTAGCGGGGGGGCCGCGTTTCACAGATACGCAGTATTTT.